This TCR beta chain was retrieved from a study of CD8 T cells in ankylosing spondylitis. Study results and limitations: The clones that were linked to disease were reported to be significantly enriched in matched synovial fluid samples from ankylosing spondylitis patients.

This clonotype showed up many times. Its antigen is not known. A quantitative 5'-RACE method, one with molecular barcodes, was used to make TCR beta libraries. TCRdb used MiXCR to reprocess the 5' RACE reads, holding one entry per CDR3 protein. The sample has about 240,000 distinct CDR3 sequences; 7.5% to 9% are singletons. V was clipped by 6 bases and J by 9 bases; unmatched bases: 9. Germline V gene data show CDR1 as MNHNS and CDR2 as SASEGT. The CDR3 is 13 amino acids. This sequence originates from a male donor with ankylosing spondylitis or in good health (not recorded which). Sequences were obtained from blood, either unsorted or a sorted T cell fraction (not recorded which). V is TRBV6-1 and J is TRBJ2-3; 7 nucleotides agree with TRBD1. The CDR3 region has the DNA TGTGCCAGCAGCGACAGGGCCGAACTGACGCAGTATTTT. Protein sequence: CASSDRAELTQYF.